This paragraph reports one TCR beta chain. Antigen specificity is unknown. These data belong to a study of T-cell reconstitution after alpha-beta-depleted transplantation in children. Regarding the study as a whole: TCRbeta diversity was high at day 60 in some patients (a result of surviving recipient T cells and thymic progenitors). Reportedly, only several hundred clones from non-depleted graft cells drove alpha-beta T-cell counts at about two months. Hyperexpanded clones declined; after one year, newly produced T cells mostly supplied diversity.

This sample's TCRbeta library carried unique molecular identifier barcodes. TCRdb re-analysed the PCR reads in MiXCR, keeping a single row per CDR3 protein. The sample carries around 580,000 distinct CDR3 sequences, around 23% recorded once. This sequence was found in a boy in the first two years of life who had a stem cell transplant for acute myeloid leukemia, so the T cells may come from the graft donor. The sequences come from PBMCs, mostly from graft donor cells, collected 360 days after TCRalphabeta/CD19-depleted stem cell transplant.

In nucleotides, the CDR3 is TGCAGTGCGCACCGGGACAGCCATCAGCCCCAGCATTTT. Its translation is CSAHRDSHQPQHF. The V call is TRBV20-1, the J call TRBJ1-5, with TRBD1 identical over 7 bases. Germline assignment: CDR1 DFQATT and CDR2 SNEGSKA (reference sequence). Trimming took 6 bases from V and 5 from J; bases not matched to a gene: 7. CDR3 length: 13 amino acids.